This TCR beta chain was recorded in a study of blood T cell repertoires in COVID-19. Across the whole study: Both acute and convalescent COVID-19 samples were obtained from the United States, Italy and Spain.

Original handling: Estimation of nucleated cell counts relied on the amplification of reference gene primers. The method was immunoSEQ multiplex PCR; TCRdb's version includes in-frame clones alone and lacks a portion of them. That table gives V, J and clone size, and the DNA gave D and trimming. Of 65,000 or so clones in the sample, 82% are singletons; the top ten hold approximately 3.4%. V was clipped by 2 bases and J by 8 bases, with 11 bases between them. The CDR3 has 14 residues. The V gene's germline CDR1 is SGHRS and CDR2 YFSETQ. The sequence came from a man in his fifties or sixties with acute or convalescent COVID-19. This chain uses TRBV5-1 with TRBJ1-6, with D possibly being TRBD1 (6 bases). The sample consisted of peripheral blood. CDR3 in DNA: TGCGCCAGCAGCTTCGGGACACTAGATTCACCCCTCCACTTT. Amino acids: CASSFGTLDSPLHF.